The entry below gives a single T cell receptor beta chain sequence along with its context. This sample was included in a study of OX40 agonist ivuxolimab in advanced cancers. Study-wide context: Ivuxolimab was administered intravenously to patients at 0.01 to 10 mg/kg every 2 weeks. Two patients with cutaneous melanoma and one with hepatocellular carcinoma, three in total, showed partial responses.

The data were produced by immunoSEQ multiplex PCR, yet TCRdb's version contains in-frame clones alone and is incomplete. The sample comprises tens of thousands of clones, roughly 85% of which are singletons, and approximately 8% rests with the top ten. V lost 5 bases and J 5 bases, leaving 15 bases between the germline ends. Germline-derived CDR1 and CDR2 are GTSNPN and SVGIG (reference sequence). The CDR3 extends over 13 amino acids. The clonotype comes from an adult with an advanced solid tumor such as melanoma, head and neck, liver or kidney cancer. The V gene is TRBV30, the J gene TRBJ2-5; the D gene is possibly TRBD1 (6 bases). The input for sequencing was CD4+ or CD8+ T cells sorted from blood, taken in a trial of the OX40 agonist ivuxolimab. CDR3 protein: CAWGPNRAETQYF. CDR3 DNA: TGTGCCTGGGGTCCGAACAGGGCGGAGACCCAGTACTTC.